The 3 T cell receptor beta chains given below trace back to one sample, sequenced in a study of Graves' ophthalmopathy and Graves' hyperthyroidism. TCR beta CDR3 regions were amplified from RNA transcripts. After a first-round RT-PCR with HTBI primers, a second-round multiplex PCR was run. MiXCR, applied by TCRdb to the multiplex PCR reads, yields one record per CDR3 protein. The sample consists of approximately 540,000 distinct CDR3 sequences, roughly 39% of them appearing once. The sample taken for sequencing was peripheral blood or thyroid tissue (not recorded which). The receptors come from an adult man with Graves' hyperthyroidism.

This clonotype was recorded many times. This chain uses TRBV19 with TRBJ1-5; D perhaps matches TRBD1 (5 bases). The CDR3 spans 14 residues. V lost 3 bases and J 6 bases, leaving 12 bases between the germline ends. The germline V gene has CDR1 LNHDA and CDR2 SQIVND (reference sequence). As DNA, the CDR3 is TGTGCCAGTAGTATTCCAGGGTACGGTCAGCCCCAGCATTTT. The encoded protein is CASSIPGYGQPQHF.

The sample holds many counts of this clonotype. CDR3: CASSVSGQGAAEAFF. CDR3 bases: TGTGCCAGCAGCGTATCCGGTCAGGGGGCCGCTGAAGCTTTCTTT. The rearrangement uses TRBV9 and TRBJ1-1; TRBD1 aligns across 8 bases. This CDR3 region has 15 residues. Germline assignment: CDR1 SGDLS and CDR2 YYNGEE. V lost 1 base and J lost 6; bases outside the gene matches: 8.

This clonotype was recorded many times. The chain joins TRBV7-2 to TRBJ1-5; D not resolved. The CDR3 covers 14 residues. Trimming left V 4 bases short and J 6 bases short, with 13 bases between. Germline CDR1 SGHTA, CDR2 FQGNSA. The CDR3 loop is CASSSTRRAQPQHF. The CDR3 nucleotides are TGTGCCAGCAGCTCCACGCGGAGGGCTCAGCCCCAGCATTTT.